Below, 19 T cell receptor beta chains from the same sample are listed, as sequenced in a study of molecular identifiers for immune sequencing clone quantification. From the PCR reads, TCRdb called clonotypes with MiXCR, one entry per CDR3 protein. This sample has about half a million distinct CDR3 sequences, with about 21% found just once. The sequenced material came from naive CD8+ T cells from blood, with Jurkat cell RNA spiked in. Subset of the sample: FACS-sorted CD8+CD4-CCR7+CD45RA+ naive T cells. Every receptor here comes from a human donor in good health. Some libraries in this study had Jurkat cell RNA spiked in.

This clonotype was recorded many times. The V gene is TRBV29-1, the J gene TRBJ2-2; D not resolved. Trimming left V 7 bases short and J 5 bases short, with 11 bases between. Looked up from germline, CDR1 is SQVTM and CDR2 is ANQGSEA. The CDR3 runs to 12 residues. CDR3 in DNA: TGCAGCGCGTGGCCCCGGACCGGGGAGCTGTTTTTT. Translating it yields CSAWPRTGELFF.

This clonotype was seen many times. CDR3 residues: CASSLEPGLAGVGYEQYF. For the CDR3, the DNA is TGTGCCAGCAGTTTAGAACCGGGACTAGCGGGAGTAGGGTACGAGCAGTACTTC. The rearrangement links TRBV28 to TRBJ2-7; TRBD2 agrees at 14 bases. CDR1 MDHEN and CDR2 SYDVKM come from the germline V gene. V shed 2 bases and J 4 bases; nucleotides not matched to a gene: 10. The CDR3 extends over 18 amino acids.

This clonotype has just a few counts. The V and J genes are TRBV5-4 and TRBJ1-1; 9 bases line up with TRBD1. Germline loops: CDR1 SGHNT, CDR2 YYREEE (reference sequence). The length of the CDR3 is 14 residues. Trimming at V came to 3 bases and at J to 5 bases, leaving 5 bases not matched to a gene. CDR3 loop: CASSWDRARTEAFF. The CDR3 bases are TGTGCCAGCAGCTGGGACAGGGCAAGGACTGAAGCTTTCTTT.

This clonotype was picked up many times. The chain recombines TRBV20-1 with TRBJ1-1; D may be TRBD1 (5 bases). The CDR3 consists of 13 residues. Trimming removed 3 bases from V and 2 bases from J, with 10 bases in between. Germline V gene data show CDR1 as DFQATT and CDR2 as SNEGSKA (reference sequence). CDR3 protein: CSASPDSNTEAFF. DNA for the CDR3: TGCAGTGCTAGTCCTGACAGTAACACTGAAGCTTTCTTT.

Here the CDR3 DNA reads TGTGCCAGCAGCGTAGAATTACAGGGAGGCGAGCAGTACTTC. It translates to CASSVELQGGEQYF. The chain is built from TRBV9 and TRBJ2-7; TRBD1 or TRBD2 may be the D gene (6 bases each). The CDR3 extends over 14 amino acids. CDR1 SGDLS and CDR2 YYNGEE come from the germline V gene. The V end was cut by 0 bases, the J end by 6 bases, with 13 bases between.

This clonotype was seen a few times. V is TRBV15 and J is TRBJ2-3; the D gene is possibly TRBD1 (5 bases). The ends were cut back, 4 bases at V and 0 bases at J, with 14 bases in the middle. This CDR3 region has 16 residues. The germline V gene has CDR1 LNHNV and CDR2 YYDKDF (reference sequence). The CDR3 region has the DNA TGTGCCACCAGCACACCAACAGGTGAAAGCACAGATACGCAGTATTTT. Translated: CATSTPTGESTDTQYF.

The table lists this clonotype with a few counts. This chain links TRBV27 with TRBJ2-6; D is possibly TRBD2 (5 bases). V was shortened by 3 bases and J by 0 bases, with 9 bases between the two germline ends. The germline V gene has CDR1 MNHEY and CDR2 SMNVEV (reference sequence). The CDR3 is made up of 16 amino acids. CDR3 sequence: CASSFGVYSGANVLTF. The CDR3 DNA sequence: TGTGCCAGCAGTTTCGGGGTCTACTCTGGGGCCAACGTCCTGACTTTC.

A remark on this clonotype: A much larger clone sits a single nucleotide away, making a read error possible. The chain joins TRBV7-9 to TRBJ1-1; no clear D. From germline, CDR1 is SEHNR and CDR2 FQNEAQ (reference sequence). The CDR3 is made up of 14 amino acids. The V end was cut by 4 bases, the J end by 4 bases, with 13 bases between. CDR3 in amino acids: CASSSFNRGTEAFF. CDR3 coding DNA: TGTGCCAGCAGCTCATTCAATAGAGGCACTGAAGCTTTCTTT.

The J gene is TRBJ2-7, the V gene TRBV9, with 7 bases identical to TRBD1. The CDR3 loop spans 15 amino acids. The J segment lost 0 bases and the V segment lost 0 bases, leaving 3 bases of the junction unmatched. Germline CDR1 SGDLS, CDR2 YYNGEE. This chain's CDR3 is CASSVEAGGSYEQYF. CDR3 in DNA: TGTGCCAGCAGCGTAGAGGCAGGGGGCTCCTACGAGCAGTACTTC.

The gene calls are TRBV5-1 and TRBJ2-7, with 10 bases identical to TRBD1. This CDR3 region has 17 residues. Germline CDR1 and CDR2: SGHRS and YFSETQ. J gave up 3 bases and V 4 bases, and 13 bases lay outside the gene matches. This CDR3 reads CASSEHMGQGLIYEQYF. The CDR3 bases are TGCGCCAGCAGCGAGCACATGGGACAGGGGTTGATCTACGAGCAGTACTTC.

This clonotype was seen ten or more times. V is TRBV5-8 and J is TRBJ2-7; no definite D call. Germline-derived CDR1 and CDR2 are SGHTS and YDEGEE. V was trimmed by 4 bases and J by 0 bases, leaving 14 bases between them. This CDR3 is built from 15 residues. This chain's CDR3 is CASSQDPNYSYEQYF. The CDR3 nucleotides are TGTGCCAGCAGCCAAGACCCAAACTACTCCTACGAGCAGTACTTC.

This clonotype was seen a single time. J is TRBJ2-3 and V is TRBV6-2 or TRBV6-3; the match to TRBD2 covers 11 bases. Trimming removed 6 bases from V and 5 bases from J; junction bases left unmatched: 10. In germline, CDR1 is MNHEY, CDR2 SVGEGT. The length of the CDR3 is 16 residues. The CDR3 DNA is TGTGCCAGCAGCCAGACTAGCGGGGCCGGTGGAGATACGCAGTATTTT. It specifies CASSQTSGAGGDTQYF.

This clonotype was counted between two and nine times. V gene TRBV6-1 combines with J gene TRBJ2-7; D not resolved. V was pared by 1 base and J by 2 bases, with 15 bases between. Looked up from germline, CDR1 is MNHNS and CDR2 is SASEGT. The CDR3 sequence is 16 residues long. The CDR3 DNA is TGTGCCAGCAGTGAAGGCCCCTACGGCACCGCCTACGAGCAGTACTTC. Encoded protein: CASSEGPYGTAYEQYF.

There are many counts of this clonotype. This chain links TRBV29-1 with TRBJ1-5, with D possibly being TRBD1 (5 bases). Trimming shortened V by 7 bases and J by 4 bases, and 17 bases separated the two germline ends. From germline, CDR1 is SQVTM and CDR2 ANQGSEA. The CDR3 extends over 14 amino acids. The CDR3 sequence is CSAQAGGFNQPQHF. CDR3 sequence (DNA): TGCAGCGCTCAAGCGGGGGGATTTAATCAGCCCCAGCATTTT.

The chain recombines TRBV5-1 with TRBJ2-7; 10 bases map to TRBD1. The CDR3 is 15 amino acids. V shed 7 bases, J shed 3 bases, and the junction held 10 bases outside the gene matches. Germline assignment: CDR1 SGHRS and CDR2 YFSETQ. The DNA for the CDR3 is TGCGCCAGCGGCCCGACAGGGGGCTTTATCTACGAGCAGTACTTC. Protein: CASGPTGGFIYEQYF.

This clonotype was counted many times. DNA of the CDR3: TGCGCCAGCAGCCAAGAGGTGGTAGCGGGGGGGAAGTGGAGCACAGATACGCAGTATTTT. As protein: CASSQEVVAGGKWSTDTQYF. The J gene is TRBJ2-3, the V gene TRBV4-1; 11 bases align to TRBD2. This CDR3 region has 20 residues. V was pared by 0 bases and J by 0 bases, with 11 bases of the junction left unmatched. The germline CDR1 and CDR2 sequences are MGHRA and YSYEKL.

This clonotype showed up just a few times. This rearrangement joins TRBV20-1 to TRBJ2-2; the match to TRBD2 covers 11 bases. This CDR3 region has 16 residues. Trimming removed 2 bases from V and 1 base from J; junction bases left unmatched: 3. Germline CDR1 and CDR2: DFQATT and SNEGSKA (reference sequence). The CDR3 reads CSARLAGGLNTGELFF. DNA of the CDR3: TGCAGTGCTAGACTAGCGGGAGGCCTGAACACCGGGGAGCTGTTTTTT.

This sequence joins TRBV9 and TRBJ2-3, with no clear D. In germline, CDR1 is SGDLS, CDR2 YYNGEE. The CDR3 runs 11 residues. Trimming left V 5 bases short and J 4 bases short, with 5 bases between. The CDR3: CASSTADTQYF. Written as DNA, the CDR3 is TGTGCCAGCAGTACAGCAGATACGCAGTATTTT.

Only a few counts were recorded for this clonotype. The chain couples TRBV9 to TRBJ2-1; D not certain. The ends were cut back, 4 bases at V and 7 bases at J, with 9 bases in the middle. This CDR3 contains 12 residues. Germline lookup yields CDR1 SGDLS and CDR2 YYNGEE. In DNA, the CDR3 is TGTGCCAGCAGCTCACGGTTGAATGAGCAGTTCTTC. This sequence encodes CASSSRLNEQFF.